Presented here are 8 T cell receptor beta chains from one specimen sequenced in a study of blood T cell repertoires in COVID-19. The repertoire was sequenced with immunoSEQ multiplex PCR; TCRdb's copy has only in-frame clones and lacks some. The repertoire consists of around 100,000 clones, with approximately 91% occurring once and the leading ten covering over 2%. Sequencing used peripheral blood. The receptors were gathered from a man aged 45-65 years with active COVID-19.

The DNA for the CDR3 is TGTGCCAGCAGCTCGGGACAGGGGGAGAATTTGTACGAGCAGTACTTC. It encodes CASSSGQGENLYEQYF. V usage is TRBV5-4 and J usage is TRBJ2-7; 11 positions match TRBD1. The junction had 9 bases not matched to a gene; V was cut back by 3 bases and J by 4 bases. The CDR3 runs to 16 residues. Germline CDR1 and CDR2: SGHNT and YYREEE (reference sequence).

The V and J genes are TRBV28 and TRBJ1-1; D unresolved. This CDR3 region has 13 residues. Germline loops: CDR1 MDHEN, CDR2 SYDVKM. With 4 bases removed from V and 8 bases from J, the gap between germline ends came to 14 bases. The CDR3 DNA reads TGTGCCAGCAGTTCCCCTCCGGGTGCCGAAGCTTTCTTT. This encodes CASSSPPGAEAFF.

J is TRBJ2-3 and V is TRBV6-4; 9 bases align to TRBD2. The CDR3 is made up of 14 amino acids. Germline CDR1 MRHNA, CDR2 SNTAGT. The V and J ends lost 3 bases and 5 bases, in that order; junction bases with no gene match: 3. The CDR3 coding sequence is TGTGCCAGCAGTGATGCGGGAGGGAGAGATACGCAGTATTTT. It translates to CASSDAGGRDTQYF.

V gene TRBV29-1 combines with J gene TRBJ2-2; 11 bases line up with TRBD2. The ends lost 6 bases at V and 4 bases at J; junction bases unmatched: 7. Germline V gives CDR1 SQVTM, CDR2 ANQGSEA. The CDR3 is made up of 15 amino acids. CDR3 DNA sequence: TGCAGCGTAGATACTAGCGGGAGAGGCACCGGGGAGCTGTTTTTT. The encoded protein is CSVDTSGRGTGELFF.

The chain combines TRBV7-9 with TRBJ2-1, with 10 bases lining up with TRBD2. Germline V gives CDR1 SEHNR, CDR2 FQNEAQ (reference sequence). This CDR3 is built from 18 residues. V lost 4 bases and J lost 4; bases outside the gene matches: 13. CDR3 sequence: CASSSRWLAGANYNEQFF. CDR3 nucleotide sequence: TGTGCCAGCAGCTCTAGGTGGCTAGCGGGGGCCAATTACAATGAGCAGTTCTTC.

V usage is TRBV18 and J usage is TRBJ2-3; perhaps TRBD2 as D (6 bases). The CDR3 is made up of 15 amino acids. The ends were cut back, 0 bases at V and 6 bases at J, with 13 bases in the middle. Germline V CDR1 and CDR2: KGHSH, LQKENI. CDR3 amino acids: CASSPPRGNWDTQYF. The CDR3 DNA sequence: TGTGCCAGCTCACCACCGCGCGGGAATTGGGATACGCAGTATTTT.

V gene TRBV6-6 combines with J gene TRBJ2-1, with TRBD2 matching over 11 bases. From germline, CDR1 is MNHNY and CDR2 SVGAGI (reference sequence). The CDR3 totals 16 residues. J lost 2 bases, V lost 2 bases, and 2 bases had no gene match. This chain's CDR3 is CASSYIAGGPYNEQFF. In DNA, the CDR3 is TGTGCCAGCAGTTACATAGCGGGAGGGCCCTACAATGAGCAGTTCTTC.

The chain links TRBV18 to TRBJ2-2; TRBD2 is a possible D gene (6 bases). The V end lost 0 bases, the J end lost 0 bases, and 11 bases lay between the germline ends. There are 17 residues in the CDR3. Germline CDR1 is KGHSH and CDR2 is LQKENI. The CDR3 sequence is CASSPPIGGTNTGELFF. In DNA, the CDR3 is TGTGCCAGCTCACCACCGATTGGAGGGACGAACACCGGGGAGCTGTTTTTT.